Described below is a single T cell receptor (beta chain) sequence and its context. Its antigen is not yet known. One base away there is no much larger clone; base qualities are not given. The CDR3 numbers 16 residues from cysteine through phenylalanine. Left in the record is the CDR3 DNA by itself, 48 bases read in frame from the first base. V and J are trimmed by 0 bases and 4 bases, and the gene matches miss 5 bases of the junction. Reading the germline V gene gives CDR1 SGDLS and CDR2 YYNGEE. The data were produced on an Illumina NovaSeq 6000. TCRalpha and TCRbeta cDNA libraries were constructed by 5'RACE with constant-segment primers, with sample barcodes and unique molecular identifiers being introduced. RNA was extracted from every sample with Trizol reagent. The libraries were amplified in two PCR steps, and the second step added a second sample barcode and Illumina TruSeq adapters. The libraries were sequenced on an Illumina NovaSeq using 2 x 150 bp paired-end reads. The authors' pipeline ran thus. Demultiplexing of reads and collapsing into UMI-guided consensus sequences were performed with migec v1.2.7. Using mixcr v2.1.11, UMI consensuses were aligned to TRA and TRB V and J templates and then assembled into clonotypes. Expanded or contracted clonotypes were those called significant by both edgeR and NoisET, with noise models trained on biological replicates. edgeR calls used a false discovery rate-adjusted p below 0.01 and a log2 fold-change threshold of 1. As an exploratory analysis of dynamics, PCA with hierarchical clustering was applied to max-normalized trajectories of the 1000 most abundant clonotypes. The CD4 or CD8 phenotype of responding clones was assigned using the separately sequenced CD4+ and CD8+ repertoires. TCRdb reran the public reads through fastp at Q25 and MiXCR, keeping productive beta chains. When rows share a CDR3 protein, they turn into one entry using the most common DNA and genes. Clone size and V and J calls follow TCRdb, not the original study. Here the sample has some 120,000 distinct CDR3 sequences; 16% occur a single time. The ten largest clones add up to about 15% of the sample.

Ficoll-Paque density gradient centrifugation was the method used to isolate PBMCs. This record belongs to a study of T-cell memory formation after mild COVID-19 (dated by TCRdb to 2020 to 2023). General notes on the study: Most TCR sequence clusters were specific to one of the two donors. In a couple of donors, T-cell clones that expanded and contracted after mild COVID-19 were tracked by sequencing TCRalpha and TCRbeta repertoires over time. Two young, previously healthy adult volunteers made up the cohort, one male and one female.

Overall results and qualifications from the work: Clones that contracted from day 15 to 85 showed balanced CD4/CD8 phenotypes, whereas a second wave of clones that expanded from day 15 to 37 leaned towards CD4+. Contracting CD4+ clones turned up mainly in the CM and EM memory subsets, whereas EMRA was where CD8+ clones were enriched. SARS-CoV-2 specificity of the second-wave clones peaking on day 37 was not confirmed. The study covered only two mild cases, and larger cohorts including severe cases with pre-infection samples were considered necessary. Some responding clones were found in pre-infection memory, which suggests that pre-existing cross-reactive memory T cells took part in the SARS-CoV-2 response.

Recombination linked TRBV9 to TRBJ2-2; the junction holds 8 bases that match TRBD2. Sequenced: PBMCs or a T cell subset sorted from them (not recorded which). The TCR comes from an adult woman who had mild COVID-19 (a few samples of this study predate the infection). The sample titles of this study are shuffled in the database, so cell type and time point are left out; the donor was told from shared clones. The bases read TGTGCCAGCAGCGTAGCTCCAGCGGGGGCCACCGGGGAGCTGTTTTTT. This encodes CASSVAPAGATGELFF.